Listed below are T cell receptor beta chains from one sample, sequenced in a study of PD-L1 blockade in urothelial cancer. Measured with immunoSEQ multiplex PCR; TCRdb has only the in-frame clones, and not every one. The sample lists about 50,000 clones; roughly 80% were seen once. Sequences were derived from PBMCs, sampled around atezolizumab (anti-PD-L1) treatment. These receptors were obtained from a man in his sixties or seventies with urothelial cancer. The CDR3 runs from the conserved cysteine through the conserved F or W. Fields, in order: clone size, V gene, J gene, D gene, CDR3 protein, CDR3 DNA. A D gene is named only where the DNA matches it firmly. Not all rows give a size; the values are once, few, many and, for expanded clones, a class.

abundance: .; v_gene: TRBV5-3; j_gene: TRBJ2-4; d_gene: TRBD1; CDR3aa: CARSPPQAYTTERQGFFCNIQYF; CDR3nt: TGTGCCAGAAGCCCCCCGCAGGCTTATACCACTGAAAGACAGGGATTTTTTTGTAACATTCAGTACTTC
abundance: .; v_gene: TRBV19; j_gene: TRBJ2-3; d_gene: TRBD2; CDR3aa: CASSITSGGADTQYF; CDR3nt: TGTGCCAGTAGTATTACTAGCGGGGGGGCAGATACGCAGTATTTT
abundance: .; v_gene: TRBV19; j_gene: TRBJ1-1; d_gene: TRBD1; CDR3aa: CASSQYRGRTNTEAFF; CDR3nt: TGTGCCAGTAGCCAATACAGGGGGCGCACGAACACTGAAGCTTTCTTT
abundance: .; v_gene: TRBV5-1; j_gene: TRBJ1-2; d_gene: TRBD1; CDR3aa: CASSPDRAYGYTF; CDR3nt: TGCGCCAGCAGTCCCGACAGGGCCTATGGCTACACCTTC
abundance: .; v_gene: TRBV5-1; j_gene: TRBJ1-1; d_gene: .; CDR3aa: CASSERVNTEAFF; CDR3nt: TGCGCCAGCAGCGAGAGGGTGAACACTGAAGCTTTCTTT
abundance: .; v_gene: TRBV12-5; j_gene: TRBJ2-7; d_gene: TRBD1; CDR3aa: CASGWTGAPSYEQYF; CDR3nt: TGTGCTAGTGGATGGACAGGGGCTCCTTCCTACGAGCAGTACTTC
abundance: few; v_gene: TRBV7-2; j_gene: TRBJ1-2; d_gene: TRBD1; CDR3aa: CASSRDRVGGYTF; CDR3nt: TGTGCCAGCAGTCGTGACAGGGTGGGAGGCTACACCTTC
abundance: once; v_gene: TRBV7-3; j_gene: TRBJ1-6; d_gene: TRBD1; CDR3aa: CASSSSPGTGDTLHF; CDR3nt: TGTGCCAGCAGCTCAAGTCCCGGGACAGGGGACACCCTCCACTTT
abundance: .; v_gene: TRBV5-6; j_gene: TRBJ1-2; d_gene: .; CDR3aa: CASSLAGGLSNYGYTF; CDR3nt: TGTGCCAGCAGCTTGGCAGGTGGACTCTCTAACTATGGCTACACCTTC
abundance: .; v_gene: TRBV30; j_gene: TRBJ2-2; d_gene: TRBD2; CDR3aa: CAWSVWAGDHGELFF; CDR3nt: TGTGCCTGGAGTGTTTGGGCGGGAGATCACGGGGAGCTGTTTTTT
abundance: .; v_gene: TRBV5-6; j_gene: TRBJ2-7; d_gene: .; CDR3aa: CASSLRGASYEQYF; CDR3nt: TGTGCCAGCAGCTTGCGGGGGGCATCCTACGAGCAGTACTTC
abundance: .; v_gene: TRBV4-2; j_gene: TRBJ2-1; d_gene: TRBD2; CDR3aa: CASSRAGGLYNEQFF; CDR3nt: TGTGCCAGCAGCCGAGCGGGGGGGCTCTACAATGAGCAGTTCTTC
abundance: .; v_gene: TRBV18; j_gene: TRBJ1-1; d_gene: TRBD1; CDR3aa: CASSPQGGTEAFF; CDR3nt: TGTGCCAGCTCACCCCAGGGGGGCACTGAAGCTTTCTTT
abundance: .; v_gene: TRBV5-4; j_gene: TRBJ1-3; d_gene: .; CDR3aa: CASSLGAGVPGNTIYF; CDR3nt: TGTGCCAGCAGCTTGGGGGCAGGGGTACCTGGAAACACCATATATTTT
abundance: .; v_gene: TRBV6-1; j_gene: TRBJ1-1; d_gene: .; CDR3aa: CAITVQGFGGAFF; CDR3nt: TGTGCCATCACGGTACAGGGATTCGGTGGAGCTTTCTTT
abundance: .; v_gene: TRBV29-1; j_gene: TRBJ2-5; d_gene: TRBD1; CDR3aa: CSVLGTGGRETQYF; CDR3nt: TGCAGCGTCCTTGGGACAGGGGGCCGGGAGACCCAGTACTTC
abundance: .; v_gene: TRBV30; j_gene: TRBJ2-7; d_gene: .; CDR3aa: CAWRPDSYEQYF; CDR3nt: TGTGCCTGGAGGCCAGACAGCTACGAGCAGTACTTC
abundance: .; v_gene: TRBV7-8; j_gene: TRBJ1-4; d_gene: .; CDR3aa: CASSSLRIVTNEKLFF; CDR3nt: TGTGCCAGCAGCTCGTTGAGGATAGTGACTAATGAAAAACTGTTTTTT